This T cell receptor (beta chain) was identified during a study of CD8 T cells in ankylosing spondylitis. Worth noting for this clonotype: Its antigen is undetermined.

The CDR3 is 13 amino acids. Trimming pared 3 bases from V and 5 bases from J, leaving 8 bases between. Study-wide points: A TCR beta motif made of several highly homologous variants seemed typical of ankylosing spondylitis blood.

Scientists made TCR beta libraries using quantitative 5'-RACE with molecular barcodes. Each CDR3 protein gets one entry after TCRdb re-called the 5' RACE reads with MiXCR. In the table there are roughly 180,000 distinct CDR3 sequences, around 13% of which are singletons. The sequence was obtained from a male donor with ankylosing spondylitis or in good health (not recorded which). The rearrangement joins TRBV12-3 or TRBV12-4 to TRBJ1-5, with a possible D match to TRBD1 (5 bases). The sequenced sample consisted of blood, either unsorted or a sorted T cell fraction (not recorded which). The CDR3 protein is CASSFMGDQPQHF. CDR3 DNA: TGTGCCAGCAGTTTCATGGGGGATCAGCCCCAGCATTTT.